This record concerns one T cell receptor (beta chain) sequence. Sequencing used immunoSEQ multiplex PCR; TCRdb keeps in-frame clones, though not all of them. The sample includes approximately 170,000 clones, 80% to 90% seen only once; the top ten take 1.5% to 2%. The data derive from a study of blood T cell repertoires in COVID-19. CDR3 length: 15 amino acids. CDR1 and CDR2 from the germline V gene are SGHNT and YYREEE (reference sequence). With 4 bases removed from V and 0 bases from J, the gap between germline ends came to 13 bases. The V and J genes are TRBV5-4 and TRBJ1-2, with D unclear. The sequenced sample was peripheral blood. The clonotype comes from a man aged 18 to 29 who had recovered from COVID-19. The CDR3 spells CASSLGGRPNYGYTF. CDR3 in DNA: TGTGCCAGCAGCCTGGGAGGGAGGCCTAACTATGGCTACACCTTC. The full variable domain, with the rest looked up from reference TRBV5-4 and TRBJ1-2, is ETGVTQSPTHLIKTRGQQVTLRCSSQSGHNTVSWYQQALGQGPQFIFQYYREEENGRGNFPPRFSGLQFPNYSSELNVNALELDDSALYLCASSLGGRPNYGYTFGSGTRLTVV.